Shown below are 20 T cell receptor beta chains from a single sample sequenced in a study of T cell responses to AZD1222 COVID-19 vaccine. The repertoire was sequenced with immunoSEQ multiplex PCR; TCRdb's copy has only in-frame clones and lacks some. The sample records 160,000 or so clones, approximately 89% being singletons. Material: peripheral blood, obtained on day 0 of AZD1222 vaccination. These receptors all come from an adult in good health.

The CDR3 loop reads CASRSGAGTEAFF. DNA for the CDR3: TGTGCCAGCAGATCGGGCGCGGGCACTGAAGCTTTCTTT. This chain connects TRBV2 to TRBJ1-1; D remains ambiguous. Germline V gene sequence: CDR1 SNHLY, CDR2 FYNNEI. Trimming pared 6 bases from V and 4 bases from J, leaving 12 bases between. The CDR3 consists of 13 residues. The full variable domain, completed using reference TRBV2 and TRBJ1-1, is EPEVTQTPSHQVTQMGQEVILRCVPISNHLYFYWYRQILGQKVEFLVSFYNNEISEKSEIFDDQFSVERPDGSNFTLKIRSTKLEDSAMYFCASRSGAGTEAFFGQGTRLTVV.

This chain connects TRBV28 to TRBJ1-4, with a possible D match to TRBD1 (6 bases). CDR1 and CDR2 (germline): MDHEN, SYDVKM. The CDR3 runs 15 residues. The V and J ends lost 3 bases and 8 bases respectively, with 16 bases between them. The CDR3 spells CASSFPGALREKLFF. CDR3 nucleotides: TGTGCCAGCAGTTTCCCGGGGGCTTTAAGAGAAAAACTGTTTTTT. The variable domain in full, with the rest retrieved from reference TRBV28 and TRBJ1-4, is DVKVTQSSRYLVKRTGEKVFLECVQDMDHENMFWYRQDPGLGLRLIYFSYDVKMKEKGDIPEGYSVSREKKERFSLILESASTNQTSMYLCASSFPGALREKLFFGSGTQLSVL.

CDR3 loop: CASRKEIGAGSGELFF. In DNA form, the CDR3 reads TGTGCCAGCAGGAAGGAGATCGGGGCGGGTTCCGGGGAGCTGTTTTTT. The chain has TRBV2 and TRBJ2-2; D possibly matches TRBD1 or TRBD2 (5 bases each). This CDR3 region has 16 residues. Germline CDR1 SNHLY, CDR2 FYNNEI. V was trimmed by 6 bases and J by 6 bases, leaving 20 bases between them.

The J gene is TRBJ1-5, the V gene TRBV19; maybe TRBD1 (5 bases). The CDR3 has 18 amino acids. Germline loops: CDR1 LNHDA, CDR2 SQIVND (reference sequence). The V gene lost 3 bases and the J gene lost 0 bases, with 18 bases spanning the gap. CDR3 protein: CASSIIGTGQISNQPQHF. The CDR3 nucleotides read TGTGCCAGTAGTATTATTGGTACAGGTCAGATTAGCAATCAGCCCCAGCATTTT.

The chain has TRBV6-5 and TRBJ2-1, with D unclear. V was shortened by 8 bases and J by 0 bases, with 14 bases between the two germline ends. The CDR3 consists of 15 residues. The V gene's germline CDR1 is MNHEY and CDR2 SVGAGI. The CDR3 nucleotides read TGTGCCAGCTTGCCTGGCTTTAGCTCCTACAATGAGCAGTTCTTC. Its translation: CASLPGFSSYNEQFF.

J is TRBJ1-4 and V is TRBV7-9, with D maybe TRBD1 (5 bases). Trimming cost V 5 bases and J 7 bases, with 17 bases left between them. Germline lookup yields CDR1 SEHNR and CDR2 FQNEAQ (reference sequence). The CDR3 spans 15 residues. For the CDR3, the DNA is TGTGCCAGCAGCCGGGCGGGGGGTAAGGGTGAAAAACTGTTTTTT. Its translation is CASSRAGGKGEKLFF.

The rearrangement links TRBV25-1 to TRBJ1-1; tentatively, D is TRBD1 (5 bases). This CDR3 contains 15 residues. Germline V lookup: CDR1 MGHDK, CDR2 SYGVNS. Trimming removed 5 bases at V and 0 bases at J, with 13 bases between. CDR3 DNA sequence: TGTGCCAGCAGTAACCAACAGGCACTGAACACTGAAGCTTTCTTT. Translation gives CASSNQQALNTEAFF.

The chain links TRBV30 to TRBJ2-7; D not certain. CDR1 and CDR2 (germline): GTSNPN, SVGIG (reference sequence). The CDR3 runs 15 residues. Trimming removed 0 bases from V and 6 bases from J, with 18 bases in between. CDR3 amino acids: CAWSVSVESPSEQYF. The CDR3 bases are TGTGCCTGGAGTGTCTCGGTAGAGTCCCCCTCCGAGCAGTACTTC.

The J gene is TRBJ2-7, the V gene TRBV7-4, with 7 bases aligning to TRBD2. Germline lookup yields CDR1 SGHVT and CDR2 SQSDAQ. With 9 bases clipped from V and 0 bases from J, the junction kept 5 bases outside the gene matches. The CDR3 loop spans 13 amino acids. Here the CDR3 reads CARETSDSYEQYF. The DNA for the CDR3 is TGTGCCAGGGAAACTAGCGACTCCTACGAGCAGTACTTC.

The chain recombines TRBV5-8 with TRBJ2-1; 10 bases map to TRBD2. The CDR3 is 17 residues long. Trimming removed 6 bases from V and 2 bases from J; junction bases left unmatched: 11. Germline V gene lookup returns CDR1 SGHTS and CDR2 YDEGEE. The CDR3 DNA reads as TGTGCCAGCAACCAGGTAATAACTAGCGGGGCCTACAATGAGCAGTTCTTC. It encodes CASNQVITSGAYNEQFF.

This chain connects TRBV19 to TRBJ2-3, with 11 bases aligning to TRBD2. V was clipped by 4 bases and J by 3 bases; unmatched bases: 0. CDR3 length: 14 residues. Germline V CDR1 and CDR2: LNHDA, SQIVND (reference sequence). CDR3 nucleotides: TGTGCCAGTAGTACTAGCGGGAGGACAGATACGCAGTATTTT. Its translation: CASSTSGRTDTQYF.

The chain employs TRBV19 and TRBJ1-5, with D hard to call. This CDR3 comprises 12 residues. CDR1 and CDR2 (germline): LNHDA, SQIVND (reference sequence). V shed 11 bases and J shed 6 bases, with 14 bases lying between them. DNA for the CDR3: TGTGCCGATGTTCCGAGAAGTCAGCCCCAGCATTTT. Its protein is CADVPRSQPQHF. The complete variable domain, with remaining parts taken from reference TRBV19 and TRBJ1-5, reads DGGITQSPKYLFRKEGQNVTLSCEQNLNHDAMYWYRQDPGQGLRLIYYSQIVNDFQKGDIAEGYSVSREKKESFPLTVTSAQKNPTAFYLCADVPRSQPQHFGDGTRLSIL.

In DNA, the CDR3 is TGTGCCAGCAGTTTAACAGATGCTAATGAAAAACTGTTTTTT. Translated: CASSLTDANEKLFF. This chain connects TRBV28 to TRBJ1-4; the D is unclear. Germline CDR1 and CDR2: MDHEN and SYDVKM. The CDR3 has 14 amino acids. Trimming pared 2 bases from V and 3 bases from J, leaving 7 bases between.

The genes are TRBV27 and TRBJ2-6, with TRBD1 matching over 8 bases. In germline, CDR1 is MNHEY, CDR2 SMNVEV (reference sequence). The CDR3 runs 17 residues. Losses at the gene ends were 6 bases for V and 0 bases for J; bases not matched to a gene: 7. The CDR3 sequence is CASSYGQGPSGANVLTF. DNA for the CDR3: TGTGCCAGCAGCTACGGACAGGGACCCTCTGGGGCCAACGTCCTGACTTTC.

The chain joins TRBV30 to TRBJ2-1; no clear D gene. CDR1 and CDR2 (germline): GTSNPN, SVGIG (reference sequence). Trimming left V 4 bases short and J 0 bases short, with 10 bases between. The CDR3 has 14 amino acids. CDR3 in amino acids: CAWTGVSSYNEQFF. DNA for the CDR3: TGTGCCTGGACTGGAGTTAGCTCCTACAATGAGCAGTTCTTC. The variable domain in full, with the rest retrieved from reference TRBV30 and TRBJ2-1, is SQTIHQWPATLVQPVGSPLSLECTVEGTSNPNLYWYRQAAGRGLQLLFYSVGIGQISSEVPQNLSASRPQDRQFILSSKKLLLSDSGFYLCAWTGVSSYNEQFFGPGTRLTVL.

This chain connects TRBV27 to TRBJ2-3; 11 bases are shared with TRBD2. The CDR3 has 17 amino acids. V was clipped by 2 bases and J by 3 bases; unmatched bases: 7. The V gene's germline CDR1 is MNHEY and CDR2 SMNVEV (reference sequence). For the CDR3, the DNA is TGTGCCAGCAGTTTACGTCGGCTAGCGGGAGGAACAGATACGCAGTATTTT. Amino acids: CASSLRRLAGGTDTQYF.

This chain links TRBV7-2 with TRBJ1-2; D call uncertain. Trimming shortened V by 4 bases and J by 4 bases, and 13 bases separated the two germline ends. From germline, CDR1 is SGHTA and CDR2 FQGNSA. CDR3 length: 14 amino acids. CDR3: CASSSSGTFYGYTF. CDR3 coding DNA: TGTGCCAGCAGCTCGTCAGGAACTTTCTATGGCTACACCTTC.

The V and J genes are TRBV30 and TRBJ1-2; D gene ambiguous. Germline values: CDR1 GTSNPN, CDR2 SVGIG (reference sequence). The CDR3 is 12 amino acids. V was pared by 1 base and J by 2 bases, with 5 bases between. CDR3: CAWSDKNYGYTF. The CDR3 coding sequence is TGTGCCTGGAGTGACAAGAACTATGGCTACACCTTC.

The chain combines TRBV30 with TRBJ1-2, with D perhaps matching TRBD1 (5 bases). Germline lookup yields CDR1 GTSNPN and CDR2 SVGIG (reference sequence). CDR3 length: 13 amino acids. V lost 5 bases, J lost 4 bases, and 14 bases lay in between. The CDR3 loop reads CAWVWPGLYGYTF. CDR3 coding DNA: TGTGCCTGGGTCTGGCCGGGACTCTATGGCTACACCTTC.

This clone occurred once. The rearrangement links TRBV7-8 to TRBJ1-1; TRBD1 matches 10 bases. This CDR3 comprises 16 residues. J gave up 5 bases and V 1 base, and 7 bases lay outside the gene matches. The germline V gene has CDR1 SGHVS and CDR2 FQNEAQ. The CDR3 protein is CASSLEGTGVRTEAFF. CDR3 DNA: TGTGCCAGCAGCTTAGAGGGGACAGGGGTTCGAACTGAAGCTTTCTTT.